The T cell receptor (beta chain) under discussion was sequenced for a study of blood T cell repertoires in COVID-19. The wider study: COVID-19 samples from acute and convalescent phases originated in the United States, Italy and Spain. From T cells, B-cell-depleted T cells, or PBMCs came the material, which was cDNA or gDNA.

Methods used by the authors: Reference gene primers were amplified, and this amplification served to estimate nucleated cell counts. Generated by immunoSEQ multiplex PCR, the TCRdb table keeps only in-frame clones and is missing some. Clone size and V and J calls were adopted from that table, with D and trimming inferred from the DNA. The sample contains around 150,000 clones, more than 60% of which appear only once. Specimen: peripheral blood. The receptor was isolated from a middle-aged man with acute or convalescent COVID-19.

The DNA for the CDR3 is TGCGCCAGCAGTTTTACAGGGGACACTGAAGCTTTCTTT. Protein product: CASSFTGDTEAFF. The V gene is TRBV5-1, the J gene TRBJ1-1; 7 bases agree with TRBD1. The junction had 4 bases not matched to a gene; V was cut back by 5 bases and J by 3 bases. This CDR3 comprises 13 residues. Germline loops: CDR1 SGHRS, CDR2 YFSETQ. Filled out from reference TRBV5-1 and TRBJ1-1, the complete variable domain reads KAGVTQTPRYLIKTRGQQVTLSCSPISGHRSVSWYQQTPGQGLQFLFEYFSETQRNKGNFPGRFSGRQFSNSRSEMNVSTLELGDSALYLCASSFTGDTEAFFGQGTRLTVV.